The next 20 T cell receptor beta chains were all read from a single sample in a study of OX40 agonist ivuxolimab in advanced cancers. Method: immunoSEQ multiplex PCR; TCRdb's copy keeps in-frame clones and lacks some. The table shows some 35,000 clones, with over 80% occurring only once. Source: CD4+ or CD8+ T cells sorted from blood, taken in a trial of the OX40 agonist ivuxolimab. Receptor source: an adult with an advanced solid tumor such as melanoma, head and neck, liver or kidney cancer.

The CDR3, as DNA: TGTGCCAGCAGCTTAGACAGGGCGGGCTACGAGCAGTACTTC. Its translation: CASSLDRAGYEQYF. The chain carries TRBV11-2 and TRBJ2-7; the D gene could be TRBD1 or TRBD2 (5 bases each). The CDR3 extends over 14 amino acids. The V and J ends lost 0 bases and 3 bases respectively, with 9 bases between them. Germline V gives CDR1 SGHAT, CDR2 FQNNGV. Complete variable domain (other parts from reference TRBV11-2 and TRBJ2-7): EAGVAQSPRYKIIEKRQSVAFWCNPISGHATLYWYQQILGQGPKLLIQFQNNGVVDDSQLPKDRFSAERLKGVDSTLKIQPAKLEDSAVYLCASSLDRAGYEQYFGPGTRLTVT.

The CDR3 loop is CASSLEGETQYF. The CDR3, as DNA: TGTGCCAGCAGCTTAGAAGGAGAGACCCAGTACTTC. This chain uses TRBV11-2 with TRBJ2-5; the D is unclear. The V gene lost 0 bases and the J gene lost 4 bases, with 3 bases spanning the gap. From germline, CDR1 is SGHAT and CDR2 FQNNGV. The CDR3 runs 12 residues. Variable domain in full (rest from reference TRBV11-2 and TRBJ2-5): EAGVAQSPRYKIIEKRQSVAFWCNPISGHATLYWYQQILGQGPKLLIQFQNNGVVDDSQLPKDRFSAERLKGVDSTLKIQPAKLEDSAVYLCASSLEGETQYFGPGTRLLVL.

The chain joins TRBV5-5 to TRBJ2-2, with D possibly being TRBD2 (5 bases). This CDR3 contains 15 residues. The ends were cut back, 4 bases at V and 6 bases at J, with 16 bases in the middle. CDR1 and CDR2 from the germline V gene are SGHKS and YYEKEE (reference sequence). CDR3 amino acids: CASSLGVADAGELFF. The CDR3 DNA reads TGTGCCAGCAGCCTCGGGGTAGCCGACGCCGGGGAGCTGTTTTTT.

J is TRBJ2-5 and V is TRBV9; a weak D match, TRBD2 (6 bases). Germline V gene sequence: CDR1 SGDLS, CDR2 YYNGEE. The CDR3 totals 13 residues. V was trimmed by 3 bases and J by 4 bases, leaving 10 bases between them. Here the CDR3 DNA reads TGTGCCAGCAGCGGGCTAGCGTCAGAGACCCAGTACTTC. Encoded protein: CASSGLASETQYF.

The chain recombines TRBV28 with TRBJ1-2, with unresolved D. V was cut by 3 bases and J by 1 base, with 9 bases left in between. The germline CDR1 and CDR2 sequences are MDHEN and SYDVKM. The CDR3 totals 14 residues. CDR3 nucleotides: TGTGCCAGCAGTTTCCCCGGACGTAACTATGGCTACACCTTC. It is translated as CASSFPGRNYGYTF.

V gene TRBV29-1 combines with J gene TRBJ1-2; a possible D gene is TRBD1 (5 bases). This CDR3 spans 13 amino acids. The ends were cut back, 6 bases at V and 4 bases at J, with 15 bases in the middle. Germline V gene sequence: CDR1 SQVTM, CDR2 ANQGSEA. The CDR3 protein is CSVDDGTSYGYTF. The CDR3 nucleotides read TGCAGCGTCGATGACGGGACCAGCTATGGCTACACCTTC.

CDR3 bases: TGTGCCAGCAGCTTGGCCAGGGCTGATTCACCCCTCCACTTT. It is translated as CASSLARADSPLHF. The chain has TRBV5-6 and TRBJ1-6; tentatively, D is TRBD1 (5 bases). Trimming shortened V by 0 bases and J by 8 bases, and 9 bases separated the two germline ends. The CDR3 has 14 residues. Germline CDR1 and CDR2: SGHDT and YYEEEE.

The V and J genes are TRBV7-9 and TRBJ1-2; TRBD1 might be the D (5 bases). Germline V lookup: CDR1 SEHNR, CDR2 FQNEAQ (reference sequence). The CDR3 length is 15 residues. V lost 8 bases and J 3 bases, leaving 19 bases between the germline ends. This chain's CDR3 is CASAGADGPHYGYTF. As DNA, the CDR3 is TGTGCCAGCGCCGGGGCAGACGGGCCGCACTATGGCTACACCTTC.

This chain joins TRBV27 and TRBJ2-1; the match to TRBD2 covers 8 bases. CDR1 MNHEY and CDR2 SMNVEV come from the germline V gene (reference sequence). V shed 2 bases and J 3 bases; nucleotides not matched to a gene: 9. The CDR3 covers 17 residues. The CDR3 DNA sequence: TGTGCCAGCAGTTTAAGTAGTGGCGGGGGGCTCTACAATGAGCAGTTCTTC. Protein product: CASSLSSGGGLYNEQFF.

The CDR3 loop is CASSQGTGGAAGANVLTF. The CDR3 DNA reads as TGCGCCAGCAGCCAAGGGACAGGGGGCGCGGCTGGGGCCAACGTCCTGACTTTC. This chain links TRBV4-1 with TRBJ2-6, with 11 bases identical to TRBD1. With V trimmed by 1 base and J by 2 bases, 4 bases remained unmatched. In germline, CDR1 is MGHRA, CDR2 YSYEKL. The CDR3 loop spans 18 amino acids.

The rearrangement joins TRBV19 to TRBJ2-7, with a possible D match to TRBD2 (6 bases). V was trimmed by 7 bases and J by 3 bases, leaving 19 bases between them. The V gene's germline CDR1 is LNHDA and CDR2 SQIVND (reference sequence). The CDR3 runs 15 residues. CDR3 sequence (DNA): TGTGCCAGTACTTTCACCGGCGGGGATAGCTACGAGCAGTACTTC. It yields the protein CASTFTGGDSYEQYF.

This clone occurred a few times. CDR3 sequence (DNA): TGTGCCAGCAGTGAAGGCAATCAGCCCCAGCATTTT. Translation gives CASSEGNQPQHF. The chain recombines TRBV6-1 with TRBJ1-5; D not resolved. The CDR3 spans 12 residues. Germline CDR1 reads MNHNS; CDR2 reads SASEGT. Trimming left V 1 base short and J 2 bases short, with 0 bases between.

V and J are TRBV6-6 and TRBJ1-1, with D possibly being TRBD1 (5 bases). CDR3 length: 13 residues. V lost 11 bases, J lost 4 bases, and 17 bases lay in between. Germline V lookup: CDR1 MNHNY, CDR2 SVGAGI (reference sequence). The CDR3 spells CAGGEAGGTEAFF. CDR3 DNA sequence: TGTGCCGGCGGGGAGGCTGGGGGCACTGAAGCTTTCTTT.

This rearrangement joins TRBV4-2 to TRBJ2-1, with D perhaps matching TRBD1 (5 bases). Trimming left V 1 base short and J 1 base short, with 8 bases between. This CDR3 has 15 amino acids. Germline loops: CDR1 LGHNA, CDR2 YNFKEQ. The CDR3 nucleotides are TGTGCCAGCAGCCAAGCAGGGCCTTCCTACAATGAGCAGTTCTTC. Translating gives CASSQAGPSYNEQFF.

The rearrangement joins TRBV4-1 to TRBJ2-7, with D unresolved. The CDR3 extends over 15 amino acids. Germline-derived CDR1 and CDR2 are MGHRA and YSYEKL. V was cut by 1 base and J by 2 bases, with 12 bases left in between. CDR3 amino acids: CASSQGGVTTYEQYF. The CDR3 DNA reads TGCGCCAGCAGCCAAGGTGGTGTAACTACCTACGAGCAGTACTTC.

The rearrangement links TRBV19 to TRBJ1-1; tentative D call: TRBD1 (5 bases). Germline CDR1 LNHDA, CDR2 SQIVND (reference sequence). This CDR3 region has 14 residues. Trimming pared 7 bases from V and 0 bases from J, leaving 12 bases between. CDR3 region: CASIGEDMNTEAFF. The CDR3 nucleotides are TGTGCCAGTATCGGTGAGGACATGAACACTGAAGCTTTCTTT.

This rearrangement joins TRBV9 to TRBJ2-1, with D perhaps matching TRBD1 (6 bases). The CDR3 is made up of 15 amino acids. Germline CDR1 SGDLS, CDR2 YYNGEE. V was clipped by 3 bases and J by 2 bases, with 12 bases between them. The CDR3 spells CASSEGTLAYNEQFF. The CDR3, as DNA: TGTGCCAGCAGCGAGGGGACACTTGCCTACAATGAGCAGTTCTTC.

This chain connects TRBV19 to TRBJ2-1; D possibly corresponds to TRBD2 (6 bases). The CDR3 sequence is 17 residues long. Trimming took off 2 bases at V and 2 bases at J, with 16 bases between the two ends. The germline gives CDR1 LNHDA, CDR2 SQIVND (reference sequence). CDR3 region: CASSITWGDITYNEQFF. DNA of the CDR3: TGTGCCAGTAGTATAACTTGGGGGGATATTACCTACAATGAGCAGTTCTTC.

V usage is TRBV27 and J usage is TRBJ2-7; D remains unclear. CDR1 and CDR2 from the germline V gene are MNHEY and SMNVEV (reference sequence). V lost 7 bases, J lost 0 bases, and 10 bases lay in between. This CDR3 comprises 13 residues. The CDR3 loop reads CASTSSPSYEQYF. CDR3 DNA sequence: TGTGCCAGCACCTCCAGCCCCTCCTACGAGCAGTACTTC.

The chain has TRBV18 and TRBJ2-7; tentative D call: TRBD1 (5 bases). The CDR3 extends over 12 amino acids. Germline values: CDR1 KGHSH, CDR2 LQKENI. Trimming shortened V by 3 bases and J by 6 bases, and 9 bases separated the two germline ends. For the CDR3, the DNA is TGTGCCAGCTCACCCCAGGGTCGCGAGCAGTACTTC. Its protein product is CASSPQGREQYF.